This is a list of T cell receptor beta chains from one sample in a study of blood T cell repertoires in COVID-19. Sequencing was performed with immunoSEQ multiplex PCR; in TCRdb, only in-frame clones are kept and a portion is missing. The repertoire consists of around 190,000 clones, with roughly four fifths occurring once and the leading ten covering 9.2%. Sequences were obtained from PBMCs or T cells enriched from blood (not recorded which). These receptor sequences come from a man aged 35 to 55 who had recovered from COVID-19. Each CDR3 is given with its conserved first and last residue. Fields, in order: V gene, D gene, clone size, J gene, CDR3 protein, CDR3 DNA. D genes are given only for firm matches. A row's size may be missing; if present it is once, few, many or a size class.

TRBV2	.	few	TRBJ2-3	CATVRGNPSTDTQYF	TGTGCCACCGTGAGGGGGAACCCTAGCACAGATACGCAGTATTTT
TRBV5-1	.	.	TRBJ1-1	CASSLQSSNTEAFF	TGCGCCAGCAGCTTGCAAAGTAGCAACACTGAAGCTTTCTTT
TRBV6-2/TRBV6-3	TRBD1	few	TRBJ1-4	CASSPGTGRSFNEKLFF	TGTGCCAGCAGCCCCGGGACAGGCCGAAGTTTTAATGAAAAACTGTTTTTT
TRBV18	.	.	TRBJ1-2	CASSPQEKNYGYTF	TGTGCCAGCTCACCACAGGAGAAGAACTATGGCTACACCTTC
TRBV19	TRBD1	.	TRBJ1-1	CASSIDHRGGTEAFF	TGTGCCAGTAGTATAGATCACAGGGGAGGAACTGAAGCTTTCTTT
TRBV27	TRBD2	few	TRBJ2-1	CASSLGPPGGLDEQFF	TGTGCCAGCAGTTTAGGTCCCCCGGGGGGTTTGGATGAGCAGTTCTTC
TRBV6-5	TRBD1	once	TRBJ2-5	CASRRGQNQETQYF	TGTGCCAGCAGAAGGGGACAGAACCAAGAGACCCAGTACTTC
TRBV7-8	.	few	TRBJ1-4	CASSTEGRNEKLFF	TGTGCCAGCAGTACCGAGGGTCGAAATGAAAAACTGTTTTTT
TRBV10-1	.	once	TRBJ1-4	CASSENPDSRKLFF	TGCGCCAGCAGTGAGAACCCTGACTCCAGAAAACTGTTTTTT
TRBV29-1	.	.	TRBJ1-2	CSVSPDYPGGYTF	TGCAGCGTTTCGCCTGATTACCCGGGAGGCTACACCTTC
TRBV5-6	.	.	TRBJ1-4	CASSFLQTNEKLFF	TGTGCCAGCAGCTTTTTACAGACTAATGAAAAACTGTTTTTT
TRBV3-1/TRBV3-2	.	.	TRBJ1-5	CASSQGGRQPQHF	TGTGCCAGCAGCCAGGGCGGGCGTCAGCCCCAGCATTTT
TRBV12-3/TRBV12-4	.	.	TRBJ1-6	CASSEFRTLHF	TGTGCCAGCAGCGAGTTTCGTACCCTCCACTTT
TRBV19	.	.	TRBJ1-4	CASSTSRYSGMSNEKLFF	TGTGCCAGTAGTACTTCCCGCTATTCAGGGATGTCTAATGAAAAACTGTTTTTT
TRBV10-3	.	.	TRBJ1-2	CASSRQARGYTF	TGTGCCAGCTCCCGGCAGGCGCGAGGCTACACCTTC
TRBV18	.	.	TRBJ1-2	CASSQFNSDGGYGYTF	TGTGCCAGCTCACAGTTTAATAGCGACGGAGGCTATGGCTACACCTTC
TRBV23-1	TRBD1	few	TRBJ2-5	CASSQDEGAKKKETQYF	TGCGCCAGCAGTCAAGATGAGGGGGCGAAAAAAAAAGAGACCCAGTACTTC
TRBV5-4	TRBD1	.	TRBJ2-1	CASSLGQGSYNEQFF	TGTGCCAGCAGCTTGGGACAGGGGTCCTACAATGAGCAGTTCTTC
TRBV4-2	.	few	TRBJ2-1	CASSQELGGLPDEQFF	TGTGCCAGCAGCCAAGAATTGGGGGGGCTCCCGGATGAGCAGTTCTTC
TRBV19	TRBD1	.	TRBJ2-5	CASSVTGTGVTQYF	TGTGCCAGTAGTGTAACCGGGACAGGGGTGACCCAGTACTTC
TRBV15	TRBD1	.	TRBJ1-2	CATSRGGQRNYGYTF	TGTGCCACCAGCAGAGGGGGACAGCGAAACTATGGCTACACCTTC
TRBV5-1	TRBD2	.	TRBJ2-7	CASSPLTSGTAYEQYF	TGCGCCAGCAGCCCGTTGACTAGCGGGACGGCCTACGAGCAGTACTTC
TRBV18	TRBD1	few	TRBJ2-2	CASSRDSGNTGELFF	TGTGCCAGCTCCCGGGACAGCGGGAACACCGGGGAGCTGTTTTTT
TRBV5-1	.	.	TRBJ2-1	CASSLGASNEQFF	TGCGCCAGCAGCTTGGGGGCGAGCAATGAGCAGTTCTTC
TRBV18	.	.	TRBJ2-4	CASSHAGEAKNIQYF	TGTGCCAGCTCACACGCAGGTGAAGCCAAAAACATTCAGTACTTC
TRBV11-2	.	few	TRBJ2-7	CASSLPLTYEQYF	TGTGCCAGCAGCTTACCCCTAACCTACGAGCAGTACTTC
TRBV3-1/TRBV3-2	.	.	TRBJ1-2	CASSQAENYGYTF	TGTGCCAGCAGCCAAGCGGAGAACTATGGCTACACCTTC
TRBV9	TRBD2	.	TRBJ2-3	CASSVARNDATGRGNTQYF	TGTGCCAGCAGCGTAGCTCGGAACGACGCGACGGGGAGGGGAAATACGCAGTATTTT
TRBV9	TRBD2	.	TRBJ2-7	CASSPRLAGVEEQYF	TGTGCCAGCAGCCCCCGACTAGCGGGAGTGGAGGAGCAGTACTTC
TRBV6-5	.	.	TRBJ2-2	CASRPLPGLGGELFF	TGTGCCAGCAGGCCACTCCCCGGGTTAGGCGGGGAGCTGTTTTTT
TRBV5-6	.	.	TRBJ1-2	CASSLGGGNGYTF	TGTGCCAGCAGCTTGGGGGGAGGAAATGGCTACACCTTC
TRBV6-2/TRBV6-3	.	.	TRBJ1-4	CASSYFGGAAEKLFF	TGTGCCAGCAGTTACTTTGGGGGCGCGGCGGAAAAACTGTTTTTT
TRBV21-1	.	.	TRBJ1-5	CASRDPRGGNQPQHF	TGTGCCAGCAGGGACCCGCGGGGGGGGAATCAGCCCCAGCATTTT
TRBV19	TRBD1	.	TRBJ2-7	CASSTGTGVYEQYF	TGTGCCAGTAGTACCGGGACAGGGGTATACGAGCAGTACTTC
TRBV6-1	TRBD2	.	TRBJ2-7	CASSETWTSTYEQYF	TGTGCCAGCAGTGAGACGTGGACTAGTACCTACGAGCAGTACTTC
TRBV6-5	TRBD1	.	TRBJ2-5	CASSRQGVRETQYF	TGTGCCAGCAGCAGACAGGGGGTGAGGGAGACCCAGTACTTC
TRBV10-1	TRBD2	.	TRBJ2-2	CASSDYAGGNTGELFF	TGCGCCAGCAGTGATTATGCGGGAGGGAACACCGGGGAGCTGTTTTTT
TRBV5-4	.	few	TRBJ2-7	CASSRDSYEQYF	TGTGCCAGCAGCCGGGACTCCTACGAGCAGTACTTC
TRBV4-2	TRBD1	.	TRBJ1-6	CASSPLDRGNNSPLHF	TGTGCCAGCAGCCCCCTTGACAGGGGAAATAATTCACCCCTCCACTTT
TRBV7-2	.	.	TRBJ2-1	CASSLFSRVNEQFF	TGTGCCAGCAGCTTATTCTCTCGTGTGAATGAGCAGTTCTTC
TRBV27	.	few	TRBJ1-6	CASSPFGNSPLHF	TGTGCCAGCAGCCCGTTCGGGAATTCACCCCTCCACTTT
TRBV24-1	TRBD2	.	TRBJ2-1	CATEAGGAPNNEQFF	TGTGCCACCGAGGCGGGAGGCGCACCAAACAATGAGCAGTTCTTC
TRBV5-4	.	.	TRBJ2-2	CASTRMGGRTGELFF	TGTGCCAGCACCCGGATGGGGGGGCGGACCGGGGAGCTGTTTTTT
TRBV10-3	.	.	TRBJ1-4	CAIRTGVNEKLFF	TGTGCCATCAGGACAGGAGTTAATGAAAAACTGTTTTTT
TRBV2	.	once	TRBJ1-5	CCSGAAGNQPQHF	TGCTGTTCGGGAGCCGCTGGGAATCAGCCCCAGCATTTT
TRBV5-8	.	.	TRBJ2-7	CANLDSSRYEQYF	TGTGCCAACCTGGACAGTTCTCGCTACGAGCAGTACTTC
TRBV19	TRBD1	.	TRBJ1-2	CATLKFGTVYGYTF	TGTGCCACCCTAAAATTCGGGACAGTCTATGGCTACACCTTC
TRBV5-1	.	many	TRBJ1-3	CASSFGGSGNTIYF	TGCGCCAGCAGCTTCGGGGGTTCTGGAAACACCATATATTTT
TRBV14	.	.	TRBJ1-1	CASSQDLAAGFTTEAFF	TGTGCCAGCAGCCAAGATCTGGCGGCAGGGTTTACCACTGAAGCTTTCTTT
TRBV18	TRBD1	.	TRBJ2-3	CASSPTLGQGAKDTQYF	TGTGCCAGCTCACCAACACTAGGACAGGGGGCGAAGGATACGCAGTATTTT
TRBV10-1	.	.	TRBJ1-5	CASSRGLGQPQHF	TGCGCCAGCAGCAGGGGCTTGGGTCAGCCCCAGCATTTT
TRBV5-1	TRBD1	.	TRBJ1-1	CASSTRQGAGSTEAFF	TGCGCCAGCAGCACGCGACAGGGGGCGGGGAGCACTGAAGCTTTCTTT
TRBV15	.	.	TRBJ2-7	CATSRAPGFYEQYF	TGTGCCACCAGCAGAGCACCGGGGTTCTACGAGCAGTACTTC
TRBV11-2	TRBD2	few	TRBJ2-1	CASSYTAGGYNEQFF	TGTGCCAGCAGCTACACAGCGGGGGGCTACAATGAGCAGTTCTTC
TRBV4-1	.	.	TRBJ2-3	CASSQEEAGRTDTQYF	TGCGCCAGCAGCCAAGAAGAGGCGGGACGCACAGATACGCAGTATTTT
TRBV3-1/TRBV3-2	TRBD1	.	TRBJ1-2	CASSRKGAPGYTF	TGTGCCAGCAGCCGTAAGGGGGCGCCTGGCTACACCTTC
TRBV7-9	TRBD1	.	TRBJ2-2	CASSSPKGTDNTGELFF	TGTGCCAGCAGCTCCCCGAAAGGGACAGACAACACCGGGGAGCTGTTTTTT
TRBV4-2	TRBD1	many	TRBJ2-7	CASSQWDRANYEQYF	TGTGCCAGCAGCCAATGGGACAGGGCAAATTACGAGCAGTACTTC
TRBV30	.	.	TRBJ1-5	CAWSRTGNQPQHF	TGTGCCTGGAGCCGGACAGGCAATCAGCCCCAGCATTTT
TRBV7-9	.	.	TRBJ2-1	CASSQPVGGSEQFF	TGTGCCAGCAGCCAACCGGTTGGGGGGAGTGAGCAGTTCTTC